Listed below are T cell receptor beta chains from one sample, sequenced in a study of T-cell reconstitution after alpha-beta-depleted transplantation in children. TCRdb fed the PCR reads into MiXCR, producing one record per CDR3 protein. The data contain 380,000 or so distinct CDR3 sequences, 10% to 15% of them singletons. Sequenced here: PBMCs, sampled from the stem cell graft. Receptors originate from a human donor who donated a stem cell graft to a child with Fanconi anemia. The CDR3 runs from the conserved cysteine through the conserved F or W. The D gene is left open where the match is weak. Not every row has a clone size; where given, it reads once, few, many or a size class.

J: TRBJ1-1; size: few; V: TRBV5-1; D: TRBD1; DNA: TGCGCCAGCTCCAGGCAGGGGGATAAGGGCACTGAAGCTTTCTTT; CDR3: CASSRQGDKGTEAFF
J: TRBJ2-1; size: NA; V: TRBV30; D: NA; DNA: TGTGCCTGGATGTTACCCCTAAACACAGGTTACGAGCAGTTCTTC; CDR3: CAWMLPLNTGYEQFF
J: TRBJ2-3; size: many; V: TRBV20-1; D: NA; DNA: TGCAGTGCTAGACAGGGCCTGGAAACGCAGTATTTT; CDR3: CSARQGLETQYF
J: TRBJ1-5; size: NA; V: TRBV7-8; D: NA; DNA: TGTGCCAGCAGCTCCCTCCGGGGGAGCCAGCCCCAGCATTTT; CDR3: CASSSLRGSQPQHF
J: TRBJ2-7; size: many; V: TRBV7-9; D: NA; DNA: TGTGCCAGCAGCGCCACGTCGGGGGATCCCTACGAGCAGTACTTC; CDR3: CASSATSGDPYEQYF
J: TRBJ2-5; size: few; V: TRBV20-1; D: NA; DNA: TGCAGTGCTCACTTAATGGGCCGGGAGACCCAGTACTTC; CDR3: CSAHLMGRETQYF
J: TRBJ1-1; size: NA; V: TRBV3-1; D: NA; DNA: TGTGCCAGCAGCCAAGAGGTGGGTTGGACTGAAGCTTTCTTT; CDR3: CASSQEVGWTEAFF
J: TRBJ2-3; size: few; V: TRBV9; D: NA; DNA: TGTGCCAGCGGTAGGGATCCTGCAGCCGATACGCAGTATTTT; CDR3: CASGRDPAADTQYF
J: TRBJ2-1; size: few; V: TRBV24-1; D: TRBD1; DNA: TGTGCCACCAGTGATTCTCGACAGGGAAAGTACAATGAGCAGTTCTTC; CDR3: CATSDSRQGKYNEQFF
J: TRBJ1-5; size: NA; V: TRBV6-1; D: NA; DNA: TGTGCCAGCAGTGGGGGAACAGGGATTATCAATCAGCCCCAGCATTTT; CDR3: CASSGGTGIINQPQHF
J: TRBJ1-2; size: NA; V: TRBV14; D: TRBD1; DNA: TGTGCCAGCAGCCACCGACAGGGGGGAGATCGCTACACCTTC; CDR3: CASSHRQGGDRYTF
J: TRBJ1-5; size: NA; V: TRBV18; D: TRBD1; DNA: TGTGCCAGCTCAGGTCCGGACAGGGGATATCAGCCCCAGCATTTT; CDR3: CASSGPDRGYQPQHF
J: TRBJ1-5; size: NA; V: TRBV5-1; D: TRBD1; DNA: TGCGCCAGCAGCCCCCGAGGGGGCAACAATCAGCCCCAGCATTTT; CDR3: CASSPRGGNNQPQHF
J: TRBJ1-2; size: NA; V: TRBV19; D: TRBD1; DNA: TGTGCCAGTAGTATAGATCACGCAGGGGGTTACTATGGCTACACCTTC; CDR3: CASSIDHAGGYYGYTF
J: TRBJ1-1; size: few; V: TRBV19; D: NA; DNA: TGTGCCAGTAATCAAGTGCGGGGCGCTGAAGCTTTCTTT; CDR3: CASNQVRGAEAFF
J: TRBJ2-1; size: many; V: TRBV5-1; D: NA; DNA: TGTGCCAGCAGCTTTCGGAGGGACAATGAGCAGTTCTTC; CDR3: CASSFRRDNEQFF
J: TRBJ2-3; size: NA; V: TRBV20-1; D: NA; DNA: TGCAGTGCTAGAGATTTTGCAGGGTATTCGGATACGCAGTATTTT; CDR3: CSARDFAGYSDTQYF
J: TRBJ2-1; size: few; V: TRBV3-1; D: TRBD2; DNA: TGTGCCAGCAGCCAAGAGGGGGGGGAGCAGTTCTTC; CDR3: CASSQEGGEQFF
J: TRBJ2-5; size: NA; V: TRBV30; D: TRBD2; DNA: TGTGCCTGGATGGGACTAGCGATTGGGACCCAGTACTTC; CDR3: CAWMGLAIGTQYF
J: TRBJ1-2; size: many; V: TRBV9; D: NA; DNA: TGTGCCAGCATAGGAGGGGATCGGCTATACACCTTC; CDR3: CASIGGDRLYTF
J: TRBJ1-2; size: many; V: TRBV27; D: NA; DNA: TGTGCCAGCAGTTCGACAGTAAACTATGGCTACACCTTC; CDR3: CASSSTVNYGYTF
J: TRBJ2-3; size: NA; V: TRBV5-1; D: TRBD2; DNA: TGCGCCAGCAGCCAAACTAGCGGGGAGGGGCAGTATTTT; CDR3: CASSQTSGEGQYF
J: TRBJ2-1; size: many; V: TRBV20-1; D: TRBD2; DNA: TGCAGTGCTAGATCGGCGCGCGGGGGTATGTACAATGAGCAGTTCTTC; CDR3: CSARSARGGMYNEQFF
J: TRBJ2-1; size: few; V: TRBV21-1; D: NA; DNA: TGTGCCAGCAGCAAATTCGGTAGCGGGGTGCCCACCTCCTACAATGAGCAGTTCTTC; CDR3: CASSKFGSGVPTSYNEQFF
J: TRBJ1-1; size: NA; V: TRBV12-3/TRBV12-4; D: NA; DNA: TGTGCCAGCAGTACCGGGATTACGGGGACTGAAGCTTTCTTT; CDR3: CASSTGITGTEAFF
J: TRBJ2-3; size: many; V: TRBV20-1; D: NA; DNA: TGCAGTGCACCCATATACTCTAGTAATACGCAGTATTTT; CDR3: CSAPIYSSNTQYF
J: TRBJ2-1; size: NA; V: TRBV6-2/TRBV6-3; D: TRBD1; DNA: TGTGCCAGCAGTTACACAGGGGCCCTCAATGAGCAGTTCTTC; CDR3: CASSYTGALNEQFF
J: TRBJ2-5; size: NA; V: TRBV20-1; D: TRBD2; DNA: TGCAGTGCTAGAGATCGACTAGCGGGGGGGCCGGGGACCCAGTACTTC; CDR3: CSARDRLAGGPGTQYF
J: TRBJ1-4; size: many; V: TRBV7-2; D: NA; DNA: TGTGCCAGCAGCCAACAGGTTTCTAATGAAAAACTGTTTTTT; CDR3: CASSQQVSNEKLFF
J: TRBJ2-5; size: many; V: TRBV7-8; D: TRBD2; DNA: TGTGCCAGCCGGGACACTAGCGGGCAAGAGACCCAGTACTTC; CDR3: CASRDTSGQETQYF
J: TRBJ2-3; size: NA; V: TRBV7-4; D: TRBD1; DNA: TGTGCCAGCAGCCGACAGGGGTGCACAGATACGCAGTATTTT; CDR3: CASSRQGCTDTQYF
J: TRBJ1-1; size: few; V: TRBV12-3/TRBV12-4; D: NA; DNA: TGTGCCAGCAGTTTAGGGGGATTTGCTGAAGCTTTCTTT; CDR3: CASSLGGFAEAFF
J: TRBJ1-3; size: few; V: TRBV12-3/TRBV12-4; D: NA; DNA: TGTGCCAGCATGCAGGGAAACACCATATATTTT; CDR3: CASMQGNTIYF
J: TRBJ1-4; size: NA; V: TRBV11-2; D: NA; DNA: TGTGCCAGCAGCTTAAGCGGACTGCAAAATGAAAAACTGTTTTTT; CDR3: CASSLSGLQNEKLFF
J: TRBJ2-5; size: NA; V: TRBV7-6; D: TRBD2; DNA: TGTGCCAGCAGCTTAGTCGGTAGCGGGGAAGAGACCCAGTACTTC; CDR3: CASSLVGSGEETQYF
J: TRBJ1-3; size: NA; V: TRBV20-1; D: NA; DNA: TGCAGTGCTATCGCGTTTCACTCAGGAAACACCATATATTTT; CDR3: CSAIAFHSGNTIYF
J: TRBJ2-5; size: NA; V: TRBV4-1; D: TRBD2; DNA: TGCGCCAGCAGCCAAGATTACTGGCCTAGCGGGCCTCCAAGTAGACAAGAGACCCAGTACTTC; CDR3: CASSQDYWPSGPPSRQETQYF
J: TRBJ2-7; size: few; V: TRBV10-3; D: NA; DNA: TGTGCCATCAGTGAGATCTGGTTGAGTACCGGGCAGTACGAGCAGTACTTC; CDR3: CAISEIWLSTGQYEQYF
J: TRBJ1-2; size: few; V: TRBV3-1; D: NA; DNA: TGTGCCAGCAGCCAAAATGGTGGCTACACCTTC; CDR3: CASSQNGGYTF
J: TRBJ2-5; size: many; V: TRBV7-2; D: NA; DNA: TGTGCCAGCAGCTTAATCCCAACCCCCCGCGAGACCCAGTACTTC; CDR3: CASSLIPTPRETQYF
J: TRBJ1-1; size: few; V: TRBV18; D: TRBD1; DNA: TGTGCCAGCTTACAGGGGGTGAACACTGAAGCTTTCTTT; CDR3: CASLQGVNTEAFF
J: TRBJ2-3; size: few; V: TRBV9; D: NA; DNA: TGTGCCAGCAGCGCCCAGGATACGCAGTATTTT; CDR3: CASSAQDTQYF
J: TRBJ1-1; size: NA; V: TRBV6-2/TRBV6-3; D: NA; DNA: TGTGCCAGCAGTTACCTCTTCGAGGGGCCGAACACTGAAGCTTTCTTT; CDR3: CASSYLFEGPNTEAFF
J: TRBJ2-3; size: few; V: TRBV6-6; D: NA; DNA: TGTGCCAGCCTGGAGCACAATACAGATACGCAGTATTTT; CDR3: CASLEHNTDTQYF
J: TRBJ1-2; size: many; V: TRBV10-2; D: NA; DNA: TGCGCCAGCAGCGACCCACTCGGTGGCTACACCTTC; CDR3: CASSDPLGGYTF
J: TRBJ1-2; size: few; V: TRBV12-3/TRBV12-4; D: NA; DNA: TGTGCCAGCACACTGAAGGACGGCCGTCATACCTTC; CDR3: CASTLKDGRHTF
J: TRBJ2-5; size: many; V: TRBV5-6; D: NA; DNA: TGTGCCAGCAGCTTGGGGACAAGCGGACGAGAGACCCAGTACTTC; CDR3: CASSLGTSGRETQYF
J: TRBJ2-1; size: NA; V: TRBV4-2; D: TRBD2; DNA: TGTGCCAGCAGCCAAGAGGAGGCGGGGGGCATATATGAGCAGTTCTTC; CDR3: CASSQEEAGGIYEQFF